Listed here are 24 T cell receptor beta chains from one sample, sequenced in a study of blood T cell repertoires in COVID-19. Generated by immunoSEQ multiplex PCR, the TCRdb table keeps only in-frame clones and is missing some. Of 110,000 or so clones listed, more than 75% are singletons. Sequencing was carried out using peripheral blood. These receptors were obtained from a man aged 35 to 55 with acute or convalescent COVID-19.

V is TRBV4-1 and J is TRBJ1-6, with a tentative D call TRBD1 (5 bases). V dropped 4 bases and J dropped 7 bases, with 14 bases sitting between them. The germline CDR1 and CDR2 sequences are MGHRA and YSYEKL. The CDR3 loop spans 15 amino acids. CDR3 in amino acids: CASSLQDQGNSPLHF. CDR3 bases: TGCGCCAGCAGCCTCCAGGACCAGGGAAATTCACCCCTCCACTTT.

This clone was observed a handful of times. The V call is TRBV19, the J call TRBJ1-2; 10 nucleotides match TRBD1. This CDR3 contains 16 residues. Losses at the gene ends were 4 bases for V and 5 bases for J; bases not matched to a gene: 10. Germline V gene data show CDR1 as LNHDA and CDR2 as SQIVND (reference sequence). The CDR3 is CASSRQGTGAGYGYTF. For the CDR3, the DNA is TGTGCCAGTAGTAGGCAAGGGACAGGGGCCGGGTATGGCTACACCTTC.

In this sample, this clone turned up a few times. The chain has TRBV7-2 and TRBJ1-2, with a possible D match to TRBD1 (5 bases). Trimming shortened V by 4 bases and J by 5 bases, and 8 bases separated the two germline ends. This CDR3 has 12 residues. The germline V gene encodes CDR1 SGHTA and CDR2 FQGNSA. The CDR3 bases are TGTGCCAGCAGCTATGACAGATATGGCTACACCTTC. Encoded protein: CASSYDRYGYTF.

The V gene is TRBV15, the J gene TRBJ1-3, with D hard to call. Germline CDR1 is LNHNV and CDR2 is YYDKDF (reference sequence). The germline V and J ends were trimmed by 1 base and 10 bases, with 11 bases remaining between them. The CDR3 extends over 13 amino acids. DNA of the CDR3: TGTGCCACCAGCAGAGGTCTGGGAGGAACCATATATTTT. This encodes CATSRGLGGTIYF. The full variable domain, completed using reference TRBV15 and TRBJ1-3, is DAMVIQNPRYQVTQFGKPVTLSCSQTLNHNVMYWYQQKSSQAPKLLFHYYDKDFNNEADTPDNFQSRRPNTSFCFLDIRSPGLGDTAMYLCATSRGLGGTIYFGEGSWLTVV.

This clone was counted once. In DNA, the CDR3 is TGTGCCAGCAGCCAGGATAGCGGGGTGGCTGGCACGCAGTATTTT. Its translation is CASSQDSGVAGTQYF. This chain joins TRBV3-1 (or the pseudogene TRBV3-2) and TRBJ2-3; 8 nucleotides line up with TRBD2. The CDR3 has 15 residues. Germline CDR1 and CDR2: LGHDT and YNNKEL (reference sequence). The junction had 11 bases not matched to a gene; V was cut back by 3 bases and J by 9 bases.

This clone was picked up a small number of times. The rearrangement uses TRBV6-1 and TRBJ2-5, with D possibly being TRBD2 (6 bases). The CDR3 consists of 15 residues. From germline, CDR1 is MNHNS and CDR2 SASEGT. V gave up 2 bases and J gave up 4 bases, with 14 bases separating them. CDR3 loop: CASSELADGGETQYF. The CDR3 DNA is TGTGCCAGCAGTGAATTAGCGGACGGGGGAGAGACCCAGTACTTC.

The chain uses TRBV9 and TRBJ1-1; TRBD1 is a possible D gene (5 bases). Per the germline V gene, CDR1 is SGDLS and CDR2 is YYNGEE. This CDR3 contains 16 residues. V shed 1 base and J shed 4 bases, with 17 bases lying between them. The CDR3 loop reads CASSVTLRPQGTEAFF. The CDR3 bases are TGTGCCAGCAGCGTAACCCTCCGGCCCCAGGGCACTGAAGCTTTCTTT.

The V and J genes are TRBV2 and TRBJ1-2; the match to TRBD1 covers 8 bases. V lost 8 bases and J lost 8; bases outside the gene matches: 10. CDR1 is SNHLY and CDR2 is FYNNEI in the germline V gene. The CDR3 extends over 13 amino acids. The CDR3 DNA reads TGTGCCAGCTCACGGACAGGGTCGTTAGGCTACACCTTC. Residues: CASSRTGSLGYTF. Drawing the rest from reference TRBV2 and TRBJ1-2, the complete variable domain is EPEVTQTPSHQVTQMGQEVILRCVPISNHLYFYWYRQILGQKVEFLVSFYNNEISEKSEIFDDQFSVERPDGSNFTLKIRSTKLEDSAMYFCASSRTGSLGYTFGSGTRLTVV.

The V call is TRBV5-8, the J call TRBJ1-4; tentative D call: TRBD1 (6 bases). Germline V gives CDR1 SGHTS, CDR2 YDEGEE. The CDR3 has 16 residues. Deletions cut 3 bases from V and 0 bases from J, with 12 bases between. The CDR3 loop is CASSSGHSSTNEKLFF. In DNA, the CDR3 is TGTGCCAGCAGCTCGGGACATTCTTCAACTAATGAAAAACTGTTTTTT.

The gene calls are TRBV29-1 and TRBJ2-1; 9 nucleotides align to TRBD1. The CDR3 is made up of 14 amino acids. With 7 bases clipped from V and 10 bases from J, the junction kept 14 bases outside the gene matches. CDR1 is SQVTM, CDR2 ANQGSEA, per germline. CDR3 protein: CSAPGQGQRGEQFF. CDR3 DNA sequence: TGCAGCGCTCCGGGACAGGGACAAAGGGGGGAGCAGTTCTTC.

This clone was counted a single time. The rearrangement uses TRBV7-2 and TRBJ1-3; D may be TRBD1 (6 bases). V was trimmed by 2 bases and J by 1 base, leaving 12 bases between them. The germline V gene encodes CDR1 SGHTA and CDR2 FQGNSA. The CDR3 runs to 16 residues. The CDR3 coding sequence is TGTGCCAGCAGCTTATATGGGACAAATTCTGGAAACACCATATATTTT. It yields the protein CASSLYGTNSGNTIYF.

The CDR3 coding sequence is TGCAGCGGGTGGACAGACTACGAGCAGTACTTC. Its protein is CSGWTDYEQYF. The chain employs TRBV29-1 and TRBJ2-7; D possibly corresponds to TRBD1 (6 bases). This CDR3 is built from 11 residues. CDR1 is SQVTM, CDR2 ANQGSEA, per germline. V dropped 7 bases and J dropped 3 bases, with 10 bases sitting between them.

The rearrangement joins TRBV19 to TRBJ2-5; D gene uncertain. The germline V gene has CDR1 LNHDA and CDR2 SQIVND (reference sequence). Trimming cost V 4 bases and J 4 bases, with 4 bases left between them. The CDR3 has 11 residues. The DNA of the CDR3 is TGTGCCAGTAGTACATTAGAGACCCAGTACTTC. Protein product: CASSTLETQYF.

This clone was seen more than once but under ten times. V is TRBV27 and J is TRBJ2-7, with D maybe TRBD2 (5 bases). CDR3 length: 12 amino acids. V lost 5 bases, J lost 4 bases, and 9 bases lay in between. Germline V gives CDR1 MNHEY, CDR2 SMNVEV (reference sequence). This chain's CDR3 is CASSQTGYEQYF. CDR3 sequence (DNA): TGTGCCAGCAGTCAAACGGGGTACGAGCAGTACTTC.

The CDR3 spells CASSHGQMGYEQYF. As DNA, the CDR3 is TGTGCCAGCAGTCACGGACAGATGGGTTACGAGCAGTACTTC. The chain couples TRBV27 to TRBJ2-7; D may be TRBD1 (6 bases). The CDR3 runs to 14 residues. The V and J ends lost 5 bases and 4 bases respectively, with 15 bases between them. Germline values: CDR1 MNHEY, CDR2 SMNVEV (reference sequence).

This chain joins TRBV7-2 and TRBJ2-2, with 10 bases identical to TRBD2. V trimming: 0 bases; J trimming: 7 bases; junction bases outside the gene matches: 5. The CDR3 spans 16 residues. The germline V gene encodes CDR1 SGHTA and CDR2 FQGNSA. Here the CDR3 DNA reads TGTGCCAGCAGCTTAGCCCAGCGGGGGGGCCTCGGGGAGCTGTTTTTT. Amino acids: CASSLAQRGGLGELFF. The entire variable domain, with the rest obtained from reference TRBV7-2 and TRBJ2-2, is as follows: GAGVSQSPSNKVTEKGKDVELRCDPISGHTALYWYRQSLGQGLEFLIYFQGNSAPDKSGLPSDRFSAERTGGSVSTLTIQRTQQEDSAVYLCASSLAQRGGLGELFFGEGSRLTVL.

The chain combines TRBV7-2 with TRBJ2-2, with 8 bases fitting TRBD2. Looked up from germline, CDR1 is SGHTA and CDR2 is FQGNSA. This CDR3 comprises 16 residues. J was trimmed by 2 bases and V by 4 bases; bases with no gene match: 6. CDR3 DNA sequence: TGTGCCAGCAGCTCTTGGGCGGGGGGCAACACCGGGGAGCTGTTTTTT. It is translated as CASSSWAGGNTGELFF.

V and J are TRBV2 and TRBJ2-2; no clear D. Germline CDR1 is SNHLY and CDR2 is FYNNEI. The CDR3 sequence is 14 residues long. V lost 7 bases, J lost 4 bases, and 13 bases lay in between. In DNA form, the CDR3 reads TGTGCCAGCACCCAAGACATTTTCACCGGGGAGCTGTTTTTT. Protein sequence: CASTQDIFTGELFF.

This clone was observed once. The chain combines TRBV29-1 with TRBJ2-3; perhaps TRBD1 as D (6 bases). Germline CDR1 SQVTM, CDR2 ANQGSEA. Trimming stripped 6 bases from V and 3 bases from J, with 7 bases between. The CDR3 spans 11 residues. CDR3 loop: CSVQGTDTQYF. CDR3 sequence (DNA): TGCAGCGTCCAGGGGACAGATACGCAGTATTTT.

The chain links TRBV7-2 to TRBJ1-2; 7 bases map to TRBD1. The CDR3 length is 14 residues. Germline lookup yields CDR1 SGHTA and CDR2 FQGNSA. With V trimmed by 2 bases and J by 3 bases, 3 bases remained unmatched. The CDR3 nucleotides are TGTGCCAGCAGCTTAATAGGGACAGACTATGGCTACACCTTC. It translates to CASSLIGTDYGYTF.

This clone was detected only a few times. The genes are TRBV19 and TRBJ2-7; TRBD2 is a possible D gene (6 bases). The CDR3 consists of 16 residues. Looked up from germline, CDR1 is LNHDA and CDR2 is SQIVND (reference sequence). Trimming stripped 1 base from V and 2 bases from J, with 15 bases between. The CDR3 here is CASSIAGDSPTYEQYF. The CDR3 region has the DNA TGTGCCAGTAGTATAGCGGGAGACTCTCCTACCTACGAGCAGTACTTC.

The chain employs TRBV24-1 and TRBJ2-2, with D possibly being TRBD2 (6 bases). The CDR3 length is 16 residues. Germline CDR1 reads KGHDR; CDR2 reads SFDVKD. V was cut by 5 bases and J by 2 bases, with 14 bases left in between. The CDR3 loop reads CATSVAGTLNTGELFF. The CDR3 DNA reads TGTGCCACCAGTGTTGCCGGGACTCTCAACACCGGGGAGCTGTTTTTT.

CDR3 in DNA: TGCGCCAGCAGCCAAGTGGAGGGCACAGATACGCAGTATTTT. Its translation: CASSQVEGTDTQYF. This chain links TRBV4-3 with TRBJ2-3; D might be TRBD2 (5 bases). With 1 base removed from V and 1 base from J, the gap between germline ends came to 6 bases. The CDR3 sequence is 14 residues long. Germline values: CDR1 LGHNA, CDR2 YSLEER.

In nucleotides, the CDR3 is TGCAGCGTTGTCTCCGGGTCAGTGAACACCGGGGAGCTGTTTTTT. Its protein product is CSVVSGSVNTGELFF. The chain uses TRBV29-1 and TRBJ2-2, with D unresolved. V lost 4 bases to trimming and J lost 1 base, with 13 bases between them. This CDR3 spans 15 amino acids. Germline CDR1 and CDR2: SQVTM and ANQGSEA.